Listed below are T cell receptor beta chains from one sample, sequenced in a study of Ad26.COV2.S vaccination and SARS-CoV-2 variants. Profiled with immunoSEQ multiplex PCR; TCRdb holds only in-frame clones, not every one. The table includes around 300,000 clones, around nine tenths detected once. This sample comprised peripheral blood, obtained in a trial of Ad26.COV2.S vaccine versus placebo. These receptors originate from a person between 18 and 65 years old who received the Ad26.COV2.S COVID-19 vaccine or a placebo. CDR3s include the opening cysteine and the closing phenylalanine or tryptophan. A D gene is named only where the DNA matches it firmly. Clone size is given for some rows only: seen once, a few or many times, or a class if the clone is expanded.

V	D	size	J	DNA	CDR3
TRBV28	TRBD1	.	TRBJ1-1	TGTGCCAGCAGTCCCGCCGGACAGGGAACTAAGACTGAAGCTTTCTTT	CASSPAGQGTKTEAFF
TRBV6-5	TRBD1	.	TRBJ1-6	TGTGCCAGCAGCCTGGACCGGGACAGTTACGTCCCCCTCCACTTT	CASSLDRDSYVPLHF
TRBV18	.	.	TRBJ1-1	TGTGCCAGCTCACCAGGGGGAATGAACACTGAAGCTTTCTTT	CASSPGGMNTEAFF
TRBV5-1	TRBD2	few	TRBJ2-1	TGCGCCAGCAGCTTGGCCCCAACCGGGACTAGCGGGAGAGGGGAGCAGTTCTTC	CASSLAPTGTSGRGEQFF
TRBV4-1	.	.	TRBJ1-6	TGCGCCAGCAGCCCAACGGGACGGGATAATTCACCCCTCCACTTT	CASSPTGRDNSPLHF
TRBV7-6	.	.	TRBJ2-3	TGTGCCAGCAGCTTAAGTGTCGGAGCCAGCACAGATACGCAGTATTTT	CASSLSVGASTDTQYF
TRBV27	.	.	TRBJ2-7	TGTGCCAGCAGTCCTTTGGACAGATTGAGCTACGAGCAGTACTTC	CASSPLDRLSYEQYF
TRBV12-3/TRBV12-4	.	.	TRBJ2-2	TGTGCCAGCACCGAAACAGGGACCGGGGAGCTGTTTTTT	CASTETGTGELFF
TRBV19	.	.	TRBJ1-1	TGTGCCAGCCCCTTTGACCGGGACGAAGCTTTCTTT	CASPFDRDEAFF
TRBV5-1	.	.	TRBJ2-7	TGCGCCACCCAGCCGGGCCCTAGCTCCTACGAGCAGTACTTC	CATQPGPSSYEQYF
TRBV19	TRBD2	.	TRBJ2-5	TGTGCCAGTAGCAGAATACTAGCGGAGACCCAGTACTTC	CASSRILAETQYF
TRBV6-5	.	.	TRBJ1-5	TGTGCCAGCCTAGGGGGTAGGGGCAATCAGCCCCAGCATTTT	CASLGGRGNQPQHF
TRBV27	.	.	TRBJ1-1	TGTGCCAGCTTTACCGGGACCGTAAACACTGAAGCTTTCTTT	CASFTGTVNTEAFF
TRBV12-3/TRBV12-4	.	.	TRBJ1-2	TGTGCCAGCAGTTTAGGTATCGGGGGGGGCAACACCTTC	CASSLGIGGGNTF
TRBV6-2/TRBV6-3	.	.	TRBJ1-5	TGTGCCAGCAGTTTTGGGGGGCCCAATCAGCCCCAGCATTTT	CASSFGGPNQPQHF
TRBV4-1	.	.	TRBJ1-1	TGCGCCAGCAGCCAAGAGAGCGTTTTGCGAAGAGGCACTGAAGCTTTCTTT	CASSQESVLRRGTEAFF
TRBV6-6	TRBD1	.	TRBJ1-6	TGTGCCACCCAGGGGGTTTATAATTCACCCCTCCACTTT	CATQGVYNSPLHF
TRBV7-3	TRBD2	.	TRBJ2-7	TGTGCCAGCAGCACCCCGGGGGGGGAGCAGTACTTC	CASSTPGGEQYF
TRBV5-1	TRBD2	.	TRBJ2-5	TGCGCCAGCAGCTGGATACCGAGCGGGAGGGCCGGTGAGACCCAGTACTTC	CASSWIPSGRAGETQYF
TRBV19	TRBD1	.	TRBJ2-7	TGTGCCAGTAGTGACAGGGGGCCTCGTCCTAATTTCGTCTACGAGCAGTACTTC	CASSDRGPRPNFVYEQYF
TRBV6-5	TRBD1	.	TRBJ2-5	TGTGCCAGCCCCGACAGGGAGGAGACCCAGTACTTC	CASPDREETQYF
TRBV11-2	.	.	TRBJ1-4	TGTGCCAGCAGCTTAGATTTGGGCGAAAAACTGTTTTTT	CASSLDLGEKLFF
TRBV24-1	.	.	TRBJ1-1	TGTGCCACCAGTGACCCCGACAGCCCGGAAGCTTTCTTT	CATSDPDSPEAFF
TRBV28	TRBD1	.	TRBJ2-2	TGTGCCAGCACTTCTGGACAGGGGGCGCGGAGCACCGGGGAGCTGTTTTTT	CASTSGQGARSTGELFF
TRBV4-3	.	.	TRBJ2-1	TGCGCCAGCAGCCCCACCCCATACAATGAGCAGTTCTTC	CASSPTPYNEQFF
TRBV5-1	.	few	TRBJ1-4	TGCGCCAGCAAGAGAGAGGGGGTGTTGGAGGAAAAACTGTTTTTT	CASKREGVLEEKLFF
TRBV3-1/TRBV3-2	.	.	TRBJ2-3	TGTGCCAGCAGCCGAGCTAGCACAGATACGCAGTATTTT	CASSRASTDTQYF
TRBV30	.	.	TRBJ2-1	TGTGCCTGGAGGGCAGCAGCCTACAATGAGCAGTTCTTC	CAWRAAAYNEQFF
TRBV25-1	.	.	TRBJ1-2	TGTGCCAGCAGTGGCGGAGGGATCTATGGCTACACCTTC	CASSGGGIYGYTF
TRBV10-3	.	.	TRBJ1-1	TGTGCCATCCCCAACCACCACGTTGGACAGCCGATGAACACTGAAGCTTTCTTT	CAIPNHHVGQPMNTEAFF
TRBV19	.	.	TRBJ1-5	TGTGCCAGTAGTAGCCCAGGAGGAGCCAATCAGCCCCAGCATTTT	CASSSPGGANQPQHF
TRBV5-1	.	.	TRBJ2-5	TGCGCCAGCACGGGAGTGGCAGAGACCCAGTACTTC	CASTGVAETQYF
TRBV10-3	.	.	TRBJ1-5	TGTGCCATCTCGGTAGACGGCAATCAGCCCCAGCATTTT	CAISVDGNQPQHF